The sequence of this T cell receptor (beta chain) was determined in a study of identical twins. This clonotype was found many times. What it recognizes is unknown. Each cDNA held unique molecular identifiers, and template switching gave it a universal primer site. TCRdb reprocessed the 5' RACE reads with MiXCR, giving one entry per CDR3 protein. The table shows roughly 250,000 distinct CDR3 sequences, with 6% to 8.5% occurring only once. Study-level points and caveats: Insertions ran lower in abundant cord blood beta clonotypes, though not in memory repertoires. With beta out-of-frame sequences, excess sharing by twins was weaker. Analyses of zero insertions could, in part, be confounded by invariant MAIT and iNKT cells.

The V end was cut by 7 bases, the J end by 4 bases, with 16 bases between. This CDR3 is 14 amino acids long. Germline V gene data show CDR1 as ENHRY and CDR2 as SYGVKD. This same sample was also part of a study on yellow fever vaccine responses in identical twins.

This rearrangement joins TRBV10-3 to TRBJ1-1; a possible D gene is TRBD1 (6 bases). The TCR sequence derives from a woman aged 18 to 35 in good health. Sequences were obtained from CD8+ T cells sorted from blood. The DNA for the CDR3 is TGTGCCATCATGGACAGATTTGCGGGCACTGAAGCTTTCTTT. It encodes CAIMDRFAGTEAFF.